Listed below are T cell receptor beta chains from one sample, sequenced in a study of shared clonotypes between healthy human individuals. Repertoires were generated with immunoSEQ multiplex PCR, while TCRdb's copy carries only in-frame clones and drops some. The sample holds millions of clones; 85% to 95% are singletons and the top ten take roughly 1.7%. The specimen sequenced was naive CD8+ T cells from PBMCs. The source is a man aged 18 to 29 in good health. Some clones in this sample may be carry-over from other donors' samples. Both conserved end residues are part of each CDR3. The D gene is left open where the match is weak. Only some rows state a clone size, as once, few, many or a class for expanded clones.

j_call	v_call	clone_size	d_call	cdr3_nt	cdr3_aa
TRBJ2-3	TRBV13	-	-	TGTGCCAGCAGCTTAGCGGGTCAGGGGCTCGCAGATACGCAGTATTTT	CASSLAGQGLADTQYF
TRBJ2-1	TRBV28	-	-	TGTGCCAGCAGTCCCTACTTAGGCTACAATGAGCAGTTCTTC	CASSPYLGYNEQFF
TRBJ2-2	TRBV9	-	TRBD2	TGTGCCAGCAGCGCTAGCGGGAGGGGGGCCGGGGAGCTGTTTTTT	CASSASGRGAGELFF
TRBJ2-1	TRBV28	once	-	TGTGCCAGCAGTTTAGTCGCAAGCCTTTACAATGAGCAGTTCTTC	CASSLVASLYNEQFF
TRBJ2-2	TRBV27	-	TRBD2	TGTGCCAGCACCTGGACTAGCGGGATAGGGACCGGGGAGCTGTTTTTT	CASTWTSGIGTGELFF
TRBJ2-7	TRBV7-9	-	TRBD2	TGTGCCAGCAGCTTAGCGCGAGGTTTACTGCGGGAGTCCTACGAGCAGTACTTC	CASSLARGLLRESYEQYF
TRBJ2-1	TRBV7-9	-	TRBD2	TGTGCCAGCAGCGGGACTAGCGGGGTTCGTAATGAGCAGTTCTTC	CASSGTSGVRNEQFF
TRBJ2-2	TRBV9	-	-	TGTGCCAGCAGCATCCCAGGTGAAGCCGGGGAGCTGTTTTTT	CASSIPGEAGELFF
TRBJ2-1	TRBV4-2	-	-	TGTGCCAGCAAACATGGGGGTAATGAGCAGTTCTTC	CASKHGGNEQFF
TRBJ2-7	TRBV2	-	TRBD1	TGTGCCAGCAGCCAGACAGGGGACCGTTCCTACGAGCAGTACTTC	CASSQTGDRSYEQYF
TRBJ2-7	TRBV28	-	TRBD2	TGTGCCAGCAGTTTCCAGCGGGAGCTCTACGAGCAGTACTTC	CASSFQRELYEQYF
TRBJ2-1	TRBV2	-	-	TGTGCCAGCAGTGAAGCGTGGGAACCGAGCTCCTACAATGAGCAGTTCTTC	CASSEAWEPSSYNEQFF
TRBJ2-5	TRBV7-9	-	TRBD2	TGTGCCAGCAGCTTAGGTCCTAGCGGGAGGCAAGAGACCCAGTACTTC	CASSLGPSGRQETQYF
TRBJ1-2	TRBV9	-	-	TGTGCCAGCAGCACCCGGGAGTTGTTAAAGGATGGCTACACCTTC	CASSTRELLKDGYTF
TRBJ2-5	TRBV7-9	once	TRBD2	TGTGCCAGCAGACCGGGACTAGGGGAGACCCAGTACTTC	CASRPGLGETQYF
TRBJ1-1	TRBV28	-	-	TGTGCCAGCAGTTTTTCGGTGGGTGGGATAGCTGAAGCTTTCTTT	CASSFSVGGIAEAFF
TRBJ2-7	TRBV7-2	-	-	TGTGCCAGCAGCTTGCAGGGAGTCAACGAGCAGTACTTC	CASSLQGVNEQYF
TRBJ2-3	TRBV2	-	TRBD2	TGTGCCACCCTCCGAACTAGCGGAGGCACAGATACGCAGTATTTT	CATLRTSGGTDTQYF
TRBJ1-3	TRBV28	-	-	TGTGCCACCCAGGCCCTCAGAAACTCTGGAAACACCATATATTTT	CATQALRNSGNTIYF
TRBJ2-3	TRBV21-1	-	-	TGTGCCAGCACCAATAGGGGGAGGGGTAGCGCAGATACGCAGTATTTT	CASTNRGRGSADTQYF
TRBJ2-7	TRBV15	-	-	TGTGCCACCAGCAGGAGGGGTGATCAAGGGTACGAGCAGTACTTC	CATSRRGDQGYEQYF
TRBJ1-5	TRBV28	-	TRBD1	TGTGCCAGCAGTCTTACAGGGGGCTCGGGCAATCAGCCCCAGCATTTT	CASSLTGGSGNQPQHF
TRBJ2-7	TRBV4-2	-	TRBD2	TGTGCCAGCAGCCAAGAAGAATGGACTAGCGAGACACGGGGCGAGCAGTACTTC	CASSQEEWTSETRGEQYF
TRBJ2-7	TRBV28	-	-	TGTGCCAGCAGTTTATGGGGGCAGGTCAGCTCCTACGAGCAGTACTTC	CASSLWGQVSSYEQYF
TRBJ2-2	TRBV7-9	-	TRBD1	TGTGCCAGCAGCCCGGGACAGAAGAACACCGGGGAGCTGTTTTTT	CASSPGQKNTGELFF
TRBJ1-5	TRBV27	few	-	TGTGCCAGCAGTTTATCGCCGAGTCCAGGGAAGCAGCCCCAGCATTTT	CASSLSPSPGKQPQHF
TRBJ1-1	TRBV5-1	-	-	TGCGCCAGCAGCTCTCAGGGGTCGCAGAACACTGAAGCTTTCTTT	CASSSQGSQNTEAFF
TRBJ1-5	TRBV5-1	-	TRBD1	TGCGCCAGCAGCTCCCCGGGACAGGAAGTTCCCAATCAGCCCCAGCATTTT	CASSSPGQEVPNQPQHF
TRBJ2-3	TRBV27	-	-	TGTGCCAGCAGTATACAGGACCCCACAGATACGCAGTATTTT	CASSIQDPTDTQYF
TRBJ1-1	TRBV28	-	-	TGTGCCAGCAGTTTATGGCCCCGGACAGACCAATTCATGAACACTGAAGCTTTCTTT	CASSLWPRTDQFMNTEAFF
TRBJ2-2	TRBV11-3	-	TRBD1	TGTGCCAGCAGCTCCCGGGACAGGGGCCCCAGCGCCGGGGAGCTGTTTTTT	CASSSRDRGPSAGELFF
TRBJ2-3	TRBV19	-	-	TGTGCCAGTAGTCCGAACAGGAACCTGGCCACAGATACGCAGTATTTT	CASSPNRNLATDTQYF
TRBJ2-4	TRBV28	-	-	TGTGCCACCAGGCCGACGGAGGGGGCCAAAAACATTCAGTACTTC	CATRPTEGAKNIQYF